Below are 8 T cell receptor beta chains sequenced from a single sample in a study of blood T cell dynamics during melanoma immunotherapy. This table comes from immunoSEQ multiplex PCR, and its TCRdb copy is limited to in-frame clones, with some not included. The sample includes 9,500 to 13,000 clones, less than 90% seen only once; the top ten take roughly 9.1%. As for time point: pre-treatment baseline. Material: blood, obtained from a patient treated with checkpoint blockade. The receptor source for this set is a human donor with melanoma.

This clone was detected a few times. The gene calls are TRBV6-4 and TRBJ2-2; no definite D call. CDR1 is MRHNA and CDR2 is SNTAGT in the germline V gene. The CDR3 has 12 residues. V was trimmed by 1 base and J by 6 bases, leaving 3 bases between them. Written as DNA, the CDR3 is TGTGCCAGCAGTGACTGGGCCGGGGAGCTGTTTTTT. Translated, it gives CASSDWAGELFF.

The chain recombines TRBV7-6 with TRBJ1-2; D gene uncertain. Trimming pared 1 base from V and 3 bases from J, leaving 15 bases between. The CDR3 totals 16 residues. The germline gives CDR1 SGHVS, CDR2 FNYEAQ. For the CDR3, the DNA is TGTGCCAGCAGCTTAGGTACTGGGGTTCTCGACTATGGCTACACCTTC. This codes for CASSLGTGVLDYGYTF.

V is TRBV5-1 and J is TRBJ2-2; the match to TRBD2 covers 8 bases. Germline V CDR1 and CDR2: SGHRS, YFSETQ. This CDR3 has 17 amino acids. V dropped 6 bases and J dropped 5; count of bases not matched to a gene: 15. The CDR3 reads CASTARVQSGSTGELFF. The CDR3 region has the DNA TGCGCCAGCACCGCTAGGGTACAAAGCGGGAGTACCGGGGAGCTGTTTTTT.

The genes are TRBV19 and TRBJ2-5; the D gene is possibly TRBD2 (6 bases). The V gene's germline CDR1 is LNHDA and CDR2 SQIVND (reference sequence). V gave up 5 bases and J gave up 4 bases, with 14 bases separating them. This CDR3 spans 14 amino acids. The CDR3 is CASSPSGLRETQYF. The CDR3 DNA reads TGTGCCAGTAGTCCTTCGGGACTGAGAGAGACCCAGTACTTC.

V usage is TRBV5-4 and J usage is TRBJ2-3, with 7 bases lining up with TRBD2. V was pared by 0 bases and J by 0 bases, with 4 bases of the junction left unmatched. The CDR3 length is 16 residues. Germline CDR1 is SGHNT and CDR2 is YYREEE (reference sequence). CDR3 region: CASSLALSGSTDTQYF. CDR3 DNA: TGTGCCAGCAGCTTGGCCCTTAGCGGGAGCACAGATACGCAGTATTTT.

The chain recombines TRBV7-9 with TRBJ2-3, with 9 bases that match TRBD1. V gave up 3 bases and J gave up 1 base; unmatched junction bases: 5. Germline CDR1 is SEHNR and CDR2 is FQNEAQ (reference sequence). The CDR3 is 16 amino acids. The CDR3 bases are TGTGCCAGCAGCTTGACAGGGGGAAGGGGCACAGATACGCAGTATTTT. This translates into CASSLTGGRGTDTQYF.

The chain is built from TRBV23-1 and TRBJ2-4, with D tentatively TRBD2 (5 bases). TRBV23-1 is marked as an open reading frame, function uncertain. V lost 6 bases and J 0 bases, leaving 6 bases between the germline ends. This CDR3 is 13 amino acids long. The CDR3 DNA sequence: TGCGCCAGCAGGGGAGTAGCCAAAAACATTCAGTACTTC. Its translation: CASRGVAKNIQYF.

J is TRBJ2-7 and V is TRBV4-1; D possibly corresponds to TRBD1 (6 bases). Germline CDR1 reads MGHRA; CDR2 reads YSYEKL. Trimming removed 4 bases at V and 5 bases at J, with 15 bases between. The CDR3 runs to 14 residues. This CDR3 is CASSRPGTWNEQYF. In nucleotides, the CDR3 is TGCGCCAGCAGCCGTCCCGGGACATGGAACGAGCAGTACTTC.